Shown below are 10 T cell receptor beta chains from a single sample sequenced in a study of cytomegalovirus exposure and HLA in healthy donors. In the PCR, 60 Vbeta and 13 Jbeta primers were used. Profiled with immunoSEQ multiplex PCR; TCRdb holds only in-frame clones, not every one. The sample has around 100,000 clones; about 80% are singletons. Material for sequencing was PBMCs. Receptors were obtained from a man between 40 and 49 years old in good health and CMV-seronegative.

This clone was counted between two and nine times. This chain connects TRBV5-5 to TRBJ1-2, with D maybe TRBD1 (6 bases). Germline V gene lookup returns CDR1 SGHKS and CDR2 YYEKEE (reference sequence). The V end was cut by 4 bases, the J end by 6 bases, with 16 bases between. The CDR3 has 14 amino acids. The CDR3 is CASSEPEQGDGYTF. The DNA of the CDR3 is TGTGCCAGCAGCGAACCGGAACAGGGTGATGGCTACACCTTC.

The chain has TRBV5-1 and TRBJ2-3; 9 nucleotides agree with TRBD1. This CDR3 is built from 14 residues. Germline V gene data show CDR1 as SGHRS and CDR2 as YFSETQ. V gave up 4 bases and J gave up 4 bases; unmatched junction bases: 4. The DNA for the CDR3 is TGCGCCAGCAGCCCCCGGGACAGGGCAGATACGCAGTATTTT. This gives the protein CASSPRDRADTQYF. Full variable domain (rest looked up from reference TRBV5-1 and TRBJ2-3): KAGVTQTPRYLIKTRGQQVTLSCSPISGHRSVSWYQQTPGQGLQFLFEYFSETQRNKGNFPGRFSGRQFSNSRSEMNVSTLELGDSALYLCASSPRDRADTQYFGPGTRLTVL.

The chain employs TRBV6-1 and TRBJ1-4; D uncertain. Trimming shortened V by 5 bases and J by 3 bases, and 7 bases separated the two germline ends. The CDR3 contains 13 residues. The V gene's germline CDR1 is MNHNS and CDR2 SASEGT. CDR3 in amino acids: CASSRGSNEKLFF. CDR3 coding DNA: TGTGCCAGCAGTCGCGGCTCTAATGAAAAACTGTTTTTT.

The V call is TRBV27, the J call TRBJ2-5; D may be TRBD2 (5 bases). CDR1 and CDR2 from the germline V gene are MNHEY and SMNVEV (reference sequence). V lost 3 bases and J 0 bases, leaving 14 bases between the germline ends. This CDR3 contains 16 residues. The CDR3: CASSFMRADNQETQYF. CDR3 coding DNA: TGTGCCAGCAGTTTTATGAGGGCAGACAACCAAGAGACCCAGTACTTC.

This rearrangement joins TRBV5-1 to TRBJ1-5; maybe TRBD1 (6 bases). The V gene's germline CDR1 is SGHRS and CDR2 YFSETQ. The CDR3 is 14 residues long. Trimming cost V 5 bases and J 4 bases, with 13 bases left between them. In DNA form, the CDR3 reads TGCGCCAGCAGTACCGGGACACCGAATCAGCCCCAGCATTTT. Encoded protein: CASSTGTPNQPQHF. The variable domain in full, completed from reference TRBV5-1 and TRBJ1-5, reads KAGVTQTPRYLIKTRGQQVTLSCSPISGHRSVSWYQQTPGQGLQFLFEYFSETQRNKGNFPGRFSGRQFSNSRSEMNVSTLELGDSALYLCASSTGTPNQPQHFGDGTRLSIL.

This clone has just one count. J is TRBJ1-5 and V is TRBV9; possibly TRBD1 for D (5 bases). Germline loops: CDR1 SGDLS, CDR2 YYNGEE. Deletions cut 0 bases from V and 5 bases from J, with 12 bases between. CDR3 length equals 15 residues. The CDR3 here is CASSVARAGHQPQHF. The CDR3 nucleotides read TGTGCCAGCAGCGTAGCTAGGGCAGGGCATCAGCCCCAGCATTTT.

This clone turned up a few times. J is TRBJ2-1 and V is TRBV18, with a tentative D call TRBD1 (6 bases). Germline-derived CDR1 and CDR2 are KGHSH and LQKENI. V was clipped by 1 base and J by 10 bases, with 14 bases between them. The CDR3 covers 14 residues. As DNA, the CDR3 is TGTGCCAGCTCACCACGACAGGTTACGGGGGAGCAGTTCTTC. Encoded protein: CASSPRQVTGEQFF.

The chain joins TRBV12-5 to TRBJ2-3; possibly TRBD2 for D (6 bases). V gave up 2 bases and J gave up 3 bases, with 12 bases separating them. In germline, CDR1 is LGHNT, CDR2 FRNRAP. The CDR3 is 15 residues long. The CDR3, as DNA: TGTGCTAGTGGTTTGTTCGGGGGTTCAACAGATACGCAGTATTTT. It translates to CASGLFGGSTDTQYF.

The count of this clone is one. V and J are TRBV25-1 and TRBJ1-4, with D unclear. V was cut by 8 bases and J by 8 bases, with 9 bases left in between. The germline gives CDR1 MGHDK, CDR2 SYGVNS. The CDR3 consists of 11 residues. The CDR3 sequence: CASGSGEKLFF. The CDR3 DNA sequence: TGTGCCAGCGGGAGCGGGGAAAAACTGTTTTTT.

The rearrangement joins TRBV5-8 to TRBJ2-7; TRBD1 matches at 10 bases. This CDR3 contains 13 residues. CDR1 SGHTS and CDR2 YDEGEE come from the germline V gene. The V gene end was trimmed by 7 bases and the J gene end by 4 bases; junction bases not matched to a gene: 5. CDR3 nucleotide sequence: TGTGCCAGCCAAGGGACAGGGGATTACGAGCAGTACTTC. Encoded protein: CASQGTGDYEQYF.